Shown below are 29 T cell receptor beta chains from a single sample sequenced in a study of shared clonotypes between healthy human individuals. TCRdb's copy holds only in-frame clones and misses some; the assay was immunoSEQ multiplex PCR. The sample carries more than 500,000 clones, around 96% recorded once. Input material: naive CD4+ T cells sorted from blood. Regarding subset: CD45RA+ positively selected. Receptor source: a woman aged 25 to 39 in good health.

The CDR3: CASSPSNRNTGELFF. CDR3 sequence (DNA): TGTGCCAGCAGCCCCTCGAATAGGAACACCGGGGAGCTGTTTTTT. The chain has TRBV5-4 and TRBJ2-2, with no clear D. The CDR3 covers 15 residues. Germline V gene sequence: CDR1 SGHNT, CDR2 YYREEE (reference sequence). Trimming cost V 4 bases and J 1 base, with 11 bases left between them.

The CDR3 DNA follows: TGTGCCAGCAGCTCAGCCGCGATTGTGAATGAGCAGTTCTTC. Its translation is CASSSAAIVNEQFF. The rearrangement joins TRBV13 to TRBJ2-1; D is undetermined. Trimming removed 4 bases at V and 7 bases at J, with 14 bases between. CDR3 size: 14 residues. CDR1 and CDR2 from the germline V gene are PRHDT and FYEKMQ (reference sequence). Looking up the rest from reference TRBV13 and TRBJ2-1 gives the full variable domain: AAGVIQSPRHLIKEKRETATLKCYPIPRHDTVYWYQQGPGQDPQFLISFYEKMQSDKGSIPDRFSAQQFSDYHSELNMSSLELGDSALYFCASSSAAIVNEQFFGPGTRLTVL.

This clone was recorded only once. The chain joins TRBV2 to TRBJ2-5; 8 bases fit TRBD1. The germline CDR1 and CDR2 sequences are SNHLY and FYNNEI. Trimming took 7 bases from V and 1 from J; bases not matched to a gene: 11. The length of the CDR3 is 16 residues. The CDR3 bases are TGTGCCAGCAATGGACAGGGATTATATAGCCAAGAGACCCAGTACTTC. As protein: CASNGQGLYSQETQYF.

This sequence joins TRBV11-2 and TRBJ2-7; tentative D call: TRBD2 (5 bases). Germline CDR1 is SGHAT and CDR2 is FQNNGV. The V and J ends lost 9 bases and 5 bases respectively, with 11 bases between them. CDR3 length: 11 amino acids. The CDR3 reads CASTPRDEQYF. The CDR3 DNA reads TGTGCCAGTACCCCGCGGGACGAGCAGTACTTC.

The chain has TRBV19 and TRBJ2-7; perhaps TRBD1 as D (6 bases). There are 16 residues in the CDR3. Germline V gene sequence: CDR1 LNHDA, CDR2 SQIVND (reference sequence). Trimming left V 3 bases short and J 3 bases short, with 18 bases between. CDR3 loop: CASSIRLDRVNYEQYF. The CDR3 coding sequence is TGTGCCAGTAGTATCAGGTTGGACAGAGTTAACTACGAGCAGTACTTC.

This clone was detected only once. V is TRBV9 and J is TRBJ2-5; TRBD2 agrees at 15 bases. Germline V CDR1 and CDR2: SGDLS, YYNGEE. V lost 3 bases and J lost 5; bases outside the gene matches: 5. The CDR3 covers 16 residues. The CDR3 reads CASSDGLAGGGETQYF. The CDR3 DNA reads TGTGCCAGCAGCGACGGACTAGCGGGAGGGGGGGAGACCCAGTACTTC.

This clone was counted once. The chain combines TRBV7-2 with TRBJ1-6, with 7 bases that match TRBD1. Germline V gene sequence: CDR1 SGHTA, CDR2 FQGNSA. Losses at the gene ends were 1 base for V and 19 bases for J; bases not matched to a gene: 13. This CDR3 is 14 amino acids long. CDR3: CASSLDGTALPRHF. The CDR3 nucleotides read TGTGCCAGCAGCTTAGACGGGACAGCTCTCCCGAGGCACTTT. Based on the CDR3 plus reference TRBV7-2 and TRBJ1-6, the full variable domain is GAGVSQSPSNKVTEKGKDVELRCDPISGHTALYWYRQSLGQGLEFLIYFQGNSAPDKSGLPSDRFSAERTGGSVSTLTIQRTQQEDSAVYLCASSLDGTALPRHFGNGTRLTVT.

In its sample, this clone was seen a few times. The rearrangement links TRBV27 to TRBJ1-1; D ambiguous. Looked up from germline, CDR1 is MNHEY and CDR2 is SMNVEV (reference sequence). The length of the CDR3 is 13 residues. Trimming pared 4 bases from V and 4 bases from J, leaving 10 bases between. The CDR3 bases are TGTGCCAGCAGTTGGCGAGTGAGCACTGAAGCTTTCTTT. Protein: CASSWRVSTEAFF.

The V gene is TRBV11-1, the J gene TRBJ2-3; D gene unclear. The CDR3 runs to 16 residues. V shed 2 bases and J shed 2 bases, with 14 bases lying between them. The germline V gene encodes CDR1 SGHAT and CDR2 FQDESV (reference sequence). CDR3 region: CASSLRLLISTDTQYF. The CDR3 DNA reads TGTGCCAGCAGCTTACGCTTACTCATATCCACAGATACGCAGTATTTT.

J is TRBJ1-2 and V is TRBV5-1, with TRBD1 as a possible D gene (5 bases). The V end was cut by 0 bases, the J end by 7 bases, with 13 bases between. This CDR3 comprises 14 residues. Germline V gene sequence: CDR1 SGHRS, CDR2 YFSETQ. As DNA, the CDR3 is TGCGCCAGCAGCTTGGAGGGGAGTATCCTTGGCTACACCTTC. Its translation is CASSLEGSILGYTF. Together with reference TRBV5-1 and TRBJ1-2, the CDR3 gives the full variable domain: KAGVTQTPRYLIKTRGQQVTLSCSPISGHRSVSWYQQTPGQGLQFLFEYFSETQRNKGNFPGRFSGRQFSNSRSEMNVSTLELGDSALYLCASSLEGSILGYTFGSGTRLTVV.

The chain uses TRBV2 and TRBJ2-5; no reliable D call. Per germline, CDR1 SNHLY and CDR2 FYNNEI. The CDR3 extends over 12 amino acids. The germline V and J ends were trimmed by 7 bases and 0 bases, with 6 bases remaining between them. The CDR3 loop is CASMKNQETQYF. The CDR3 region has the DNA TGTGCCAGCATGAAGAACCAAGAGACCCAGTACTTC.

This chain links TRBV5-1 with TRBJ1-5; 8 bases are a match to TRBD1. Germline assignment: CDR1 SGHRS and CDR2 YFSETQ. V gave up 2 bases and J gave up 7 bases; unmatched junction bases: 8. The CDR3 runs to 15 residues. CDR3: CASSLDDRGGQPQHF. The CDR3 DNA sequence: TGCGCCAGCAGCTTAGACGACAGGGGCGGACAGCCCCAGCATTTT.

V and J are TRBV15 and TRBJ2-6; TRBD2 matches at 7 bases. The CDR3 totals 16 residues. V trimming: 3 bases; J trimming: 5 bases; junction bases outside the gene matches: 7. The germline CDR1 and CDR2 sequences are LNHNV and YYDKDF (reference sequence). The CDR3 DNA reads as TGTGCCACCAGCAGCCCTCCCGGGGGGAGGGCCAACGTCCTGACTTTC. This codes for CATSSPPGGRANVLTF.

The rearrangement joins TRBV10-1 to TRBJ2-3, with D perhaps matching TRBD1 (6 bases). Trimming pared 10 bases from V and 4 bases from J, leaving 12 bases between. CDR1 is WNHNN and CDR2 is SYGVQD in the germline V gene (reference sequence). The length of the CDR3 is 12 residues. CDR3 nucleotide sequence: TGCGCCACCCAGGGGTACGCAGATACGCAGTATTTT. This sequence encodes CATQGYADTQYF.

This clone showed up just once. The rearrangement joins TRBV19 to TRBJ2-2; 7 positions agree with TRBD1. V was clipped by 2 bases and J by 7 bases; unmatched bases: 7. Germline V gene data show CDR1 as LNHDA and CDR2 as SQIVND (reference sequence). The CDR3 totals 15 residues. CDR3 coding DNA: TGTGCCAGTAGTATACGAGACAGGGTTATCGGGGAGCTGTTTTTT. This gives the protein CASSIRDRVIGELFF.

This sequence joins TRBV7-9 and TRBJ1-3; D is unclear. V dropped 5 bases and J dropped 8 bases, with 16 bases sitting between them. Germline assignment: CDR1 SEHNR and CDR2 FQNEAQ (reference sequence). The CDR3 spans 14 residues. Written as DNA, the CDR3 is TGTGCCAGCAGCCCCTGGACGGAGGAGGACACCATATATTTT. This sequence encodes CASSPWTEEDTIYF.

The rearrangement joins TRBV28 to TRBJ2-1; D is tentatively TRBD1 or TRBD2 (5 bases each). V shed 6 bases and J shed 6 bases, with 12 bases lying between them. The CDR3 length is 13 residues. CDR1 is MDHEN, CDR2 SYDVKM, per germline. Here the CDR3 reads CASSYLGGNEQFF. As DNA, the CDR3 is TGTGCCAGCAGCTACCTTGGGGGCAATGAGCAGTTCTTC.

This clone was seen once. The V gene is TRBV13, the J gene TRBJ2-7, with 9 bases fitting TRBD1. CDR1 is PRHDT and CDR2 is FYEKMQ in the germline V gene (reference sequence). V was clipped by 3 bases and J by 5 bases; unmatched bases: 11. This CDR3 is built from 16 residues. The chain's CDR3 is CASSFSKTGGIDEQYF. For the CDR3, the DNA is TGTGCCAGCAGCTTCTCCAAGACAGGGGGGATAGACGAGCAGTACTTC.

The chain joins TRBV30 to TRBJ2-7; 9 nucleotides match TRBD1. There are 13 residues in the CDR3. CDR1 is GTSNPN and CDR2 is SVGIG in the germline V gene (reference sequence). With 4 bases clipped from V and 2 bases from J, the junction kept 3 bases outside the gene matches. As DNA, the CDR3 is TGTGCCTGGATGAGGACAGGGGCCTACGAGCAGTACTTC. Protein: CAWMRTGAYEQYF.

The chain uses TRBV28 and TRBJ2-2, with TRBD2 as a possible D gene (6 bases). The CDR3 extends over 15 amino acids. V lost 6 bases to trimming and J lost 3 bases, with 14 bases between them. Germline V gene sequence: CDR1 MDHEN, CDR2 SYDVKM. In DNA form, the CDR3 reads TGTGCCAGCAGAGGCGGCGCGGGACACACCGGGGAGCTGTTTTTT. It encodes CASRGGAGHTGELFF.

In its sample, this clone was seen once. V is TRBV6-1 and J is TRBJ1-5; the D is unclear. V lost 4 bases and J 0 bases, leaving 10 bases between the germline ends. The CDR3 contains 15 residues. The V gene's germline CDR1 is MNHNS and CDR2 SASEGT. CDR3 in amino acids: CASSVPTDSNQPQHF. The CDR3 nucleotides are TGTGCCAGCAGTGTTCCGACGGATAGCAATCAGCCCCAGCATTTT.

The chain uses TRBV2 and TRBJ1-1, with D unclear. CDR1 and CDR2 from the germline V gene are SNHLY and FYNNEI. The V gene lost 11 bases and the J gene lost 3 bases, with 13 bases spanning the gap. The CDR3 is 12 amino acids. CDR3 nucleotides: TGTGCCCGAACGACTTGGGACACTGAAGCTTTCTTT. Translating it yields CARTTWDTEAFF.

J is TRBJ2-3 and V is TRBV4-1, with D possibly being TRBD1 (5 bases). The CDR3 is made up of 16 amino acids. V lost 3 bases and J lost 2, with 15 bases in between. Germline lookup yields CDR1 MGHRA and CDR2 YSYEKL. The DNA for the CDR3 is TGCGCCAGCAGCCACCCGACACAGGCCACCACAGATACGCAGTATTTT. Protein sequence: CASSHPTQATTDTQYF.

This chain connects TRBV11-1 to TRBJ2-7; D is ambiguous. Trimming cost V 3 bases and J 0 bases, with 6 bases left between them. The CDR3 spans 13 residues. CDR1 SGHAT and CDR2 FQDESV come from the germline V gene (reference sequence). CDR3 protein: CASSLESSYEQYF. DNA for the CDR3: TGTGCCAGCAGCTTGGAAAGCTCCTACGAGCAGTACTTC.

The chain joins TRBV10-1 to TRBJ2-7; TRBD1 matches 11 bases. The CDR3 contains 16 residues. Trimming cost V 0 bases and J 6 bases; bases outside gene matches: 7. The V gene's germline CDR1 is WNHNN and CDR2 SYGVQD (reference sequence). The CDR3 bases are TGCGCCAGCAGTGAGTCGGGGACAGGGGGTTTGGGCGAGCAGTACTTC. It is translated as CASSESGTGGLGEQYF.

This clone was seen once. The chain couples TRBV29-1 to TRBJ1-2; D gene unclear. From germline, CDR1 is SQVTM and CDR2 ANQGSEA. This CDR3 contains 13 residues. The V and J ends lost 5 bases and 0 bases respectively, with 10 bases between them. This chain's CDR3 is CSVHRRPNYGYTF. The CDR3 nucleotides are TGCAGCGTTCACCGGCGACCTAACTATGGCTACACCTTC.

This clone came up once. The genes are TRBV4-1 and TRBJ2-7, with D possibly TRBD2 on 7 matching bases. V lost 0 bases and J 8 bases, leaving 17 bases between the germline ends. The germline gives CDR1 MGHRA, CDR2 YSYEKL. This CDR3 is 15 amino acids long. CDR3 nucleotide sequence: TGCGCCAGCAGCCAAGACGGGGGGCCAGCTGCCCAGCAGTACTTC. This sequence encodes CASSQDGGPAAQQYF.

J is TRBJ2-1 and V is TRBV15; TRBD1 matches 8 bases. Per the germline V gene, CDR1 is LNHNV and CDR2 is YYDKDF (reference sequence). The CDR3 spans 16 residues. J was trimmed by 7 bases and V by 2 bases; bases with no gene match: 10. Here the CDR3 reads CATSRKRQGTENEQFF. The CDR3 bases are TGTGCCACCAGCAGAAAAAGACAGGGGACAGAGAATGAGCAGTTCTTC.

The chain couples TRBV18 to TRBJ2-2; possibly TRBD1 for D (6 bases). The CDR3 is 15 amino acids. The germline gives CDR1 KGHSH, CDR2 LQKENI. V lost 4 bases, J lost 5 bases, and 14 bases lay in between. CDR3 bases: TGTGCCAGCTCACTGGGACACAGAAGTACCGGGGAGCTGTTTTTT. This translates into CASSLGHRSTGELFF.